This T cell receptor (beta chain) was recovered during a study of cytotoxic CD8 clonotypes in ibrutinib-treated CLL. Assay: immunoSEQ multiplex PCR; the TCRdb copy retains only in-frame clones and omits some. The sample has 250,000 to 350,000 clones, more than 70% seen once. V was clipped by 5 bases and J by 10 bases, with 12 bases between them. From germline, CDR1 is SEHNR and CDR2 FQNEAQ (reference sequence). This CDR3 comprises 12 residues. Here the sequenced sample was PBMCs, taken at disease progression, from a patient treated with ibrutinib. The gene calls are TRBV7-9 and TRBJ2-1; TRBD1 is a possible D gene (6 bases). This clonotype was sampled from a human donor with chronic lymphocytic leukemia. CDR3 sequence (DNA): TGTGCCAGCAGCGGGGGCCCATGGGAGCAGTTCTTC. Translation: CASSGGPWEQFF.